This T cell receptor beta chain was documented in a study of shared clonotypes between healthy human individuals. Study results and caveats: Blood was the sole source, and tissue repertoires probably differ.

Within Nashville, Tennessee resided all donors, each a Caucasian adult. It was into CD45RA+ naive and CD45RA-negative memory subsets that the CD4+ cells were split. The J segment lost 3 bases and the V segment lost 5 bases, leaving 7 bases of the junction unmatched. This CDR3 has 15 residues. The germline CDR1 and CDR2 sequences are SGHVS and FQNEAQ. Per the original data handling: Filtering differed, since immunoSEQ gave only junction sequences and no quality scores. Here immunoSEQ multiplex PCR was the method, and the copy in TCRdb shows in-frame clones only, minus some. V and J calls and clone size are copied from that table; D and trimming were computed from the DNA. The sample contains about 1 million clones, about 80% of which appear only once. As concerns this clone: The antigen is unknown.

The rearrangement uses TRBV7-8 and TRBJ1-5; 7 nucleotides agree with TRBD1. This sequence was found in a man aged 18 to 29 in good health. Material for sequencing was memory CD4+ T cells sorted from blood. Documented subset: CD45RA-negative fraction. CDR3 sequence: CASSPWGTANQPQHF. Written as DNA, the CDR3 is TGTGCCAGCAGCCCGTGGGGGACAGCCAATCAGCCCCAGCATTTT.